The next 6 T cell receptor beta chains were all read from a single sample in a study of T cells in Graves' hyperthyroidism and ophthalmopathy. What was amplified from RNA transcripts were TCR beta CDR3 regions. The HTBI primer set was used in a first-round RT-PCR of the TCR CDR3. From the multiplex PCR reads, TCRdb called clonotypes with MiXCR, one entry per CDR3 protein. The sample has around 240,000 distinct CDR3 sequences, about 15% seen once; the top ten hold 13%. The specimen was blood. The receptors derive from a woman between 35 and 50 years old with Graves' hyperthyroidism that later progressed to Graves' ophthalmopathy.

This clonotype was seen only once. The conserved final phenylalanine or tryptophan is absent from the CDR3, which likely points to a read error. This chain connects TRBV19 to TRBJ1-1; D is undetermined. Trimming cost V 6 bases and J 3 bases, with 5 bases left between them. Looked up from germline, CDR1 is LNHDA and CDR2 is SQIVND (reference sequence). The CDR3 is 11 residues long. In DNA form, the CDR3 reads TGTGCCAGTAGCTTGGACACTGAAGCTTTCTCT. Amino acids: CASSLDTEAFS.

This clonotype was detected many times. This chain connects TRBV5-4 to TRBJ2-1; D is tentatively TRBD1 or TRBD2 (5 bases each). The CDR3 extends over 14 amino acids. V was cut by 4 bases and J by 5 bases, with 13 bases left in between. The V gene's germline CDR1 is SGHNT and CDR2 YYREEE (reference sequence). CDR3 in DNA: TGTGCCAGCAGCCGGGACCCCCGGGACAATGAGCAGTTCTTC. Its translation: CASSRDPRDNEQFF. The entire variable domain, with the rest obtained from reference TRBV5-4 and TRBJ2-1, is as follows: ETGVTQSPTHLIKTRGQQVTLRCSSQSGHNTVSWYQQALGQGPQFIFQYYREEENGRGNFPPRFSGLQFPNYSSELNVNALELDDSALYLCASSRDPRDNEQFFGPGTRLTVL.

At least ten counts were recorded for this clonotype. The V gene is TRBV11-2, the J gene TRBJ2-3; 9 bases line up with TRBD2. Germline V gene lookup returns CDR1 SGHAT and CDR2 FQNNGV. V lost 5 bases, J lost 4 bases, and 7 bases stayed unmatched. The CDR3 has 15 amino acids. The CDR3 bases are TGTGCCAGCAGCCCCCGGCGGGAGGGCTCAGATACGCAGTATTTT. Residues: CASSPRREGSDTQYF.

The table lists this clonotype with many counts. This CDR3 is CASSFSVNMYNEQFF. Here the CDR3 DNA reads TGTGCCAGCAGTTTTTCGGTTAACATGTACAATGAGCAGTTCTTC. The V call is TRBV28, the J call TRBJ2-1, with D hard to call. The CDR3 extends over 15 amino acids. V dropped 3 bases and J dropped 4 bases, with 13 bases sitting between them. CDR1 is MDHEN, CDR2 SYDVKM, per germline.

The table lists this clonotype with many counts. This sequence joins TRBV28 and TRBJ2-3; D is unresolved. The CDR3 totals 13 residues. Germline V CDR1 and CDR2: MDHEN, SYDVKM. V was pared by 5 bases and J by 6 bases, with 12 bases between. CDR3 amino acids: CASSPGVEDTQYF. The CDR3, as DNA: TGTGCCAGCAGTCCGGGCGTAGAGGATACGCAGTATTTT.

This clonotype was counted many times. The J gene is TRBJ1-1, the V gene TRBV11-2; TRBD1 agrees at 8 bases. V gave up 5 bases and J gave up 5 bases; unmatched junction bases: 7. Germline CDR1 SGHAT, CDR2 FQNNGV. This CDR3 is built from 14 residues. Here the CDR3 reads CASSLLTGVTEAFF. The CDR3 DNA is TGTGCCAGCAGCCTCTTGACAGGGGTTACTGAAGCTTTCTTT.